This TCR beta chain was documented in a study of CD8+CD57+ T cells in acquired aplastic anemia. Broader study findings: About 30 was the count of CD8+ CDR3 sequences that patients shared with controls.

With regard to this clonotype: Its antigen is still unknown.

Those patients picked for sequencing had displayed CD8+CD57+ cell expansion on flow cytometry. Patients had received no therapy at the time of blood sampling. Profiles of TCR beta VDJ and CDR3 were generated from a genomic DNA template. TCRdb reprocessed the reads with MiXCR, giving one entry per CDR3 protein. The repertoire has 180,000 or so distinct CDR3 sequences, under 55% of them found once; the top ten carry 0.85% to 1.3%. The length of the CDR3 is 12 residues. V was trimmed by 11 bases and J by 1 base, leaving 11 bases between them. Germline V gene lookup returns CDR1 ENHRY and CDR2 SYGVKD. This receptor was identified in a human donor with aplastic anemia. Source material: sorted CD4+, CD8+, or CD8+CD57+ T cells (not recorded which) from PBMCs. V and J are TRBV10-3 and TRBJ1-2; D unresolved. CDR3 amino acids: CAAQVFNYGYTF. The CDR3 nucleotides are TGTGCCGCACAAGTTTTTAACTATGGCTACACCTTC.